These 14 T cell receptor beta chains were all obtained from the same sample, sequenced in a study of graft-versus-host responses after intestinal transplantation. Generated by immunoSEQ multiplex PCR, the TCRdb table keeps only in-frame clones and is missing some. The sample has around 21,000 clones, roughly two fifths seen once. The researchers put around 200,000 CFSE-labeled responder cells into plates with around 200,000 irradiated, violet-dye-labeled stimulator cells. The sequenced sample was alloreactive CD8+ T cells from a mixed lymphocyte reaction culture, obtained before transplantation. Subset here: CFSE-low proliferating T cells sorted from roughly 6-day pre-transplant mixed lymphocyte reaction (GvH or HvG direction). These receptors were collected from a human patient who was an organ donor for intestinal transplantation.

In this sample, this clone turned up once. The rearrangement joins TRBV21-1 to TRBJ2-7; the D segment call TRBD1 is taken from the table without a DNA check. TRBV21-1 is a pseudogene segment. The CDR3 is 13 residues long. The chain's CDR3 is CARPGTGTLRRHF. Here the CDR3 DNA reads TGTGCCAGGCCAGGGACAGGCACACTACGACGGCACTTC.

The chain couples TRBV19 to TRBJ1-2; unclear D gene. Germline-derived CDR1 and CDR2 are LNHDA and SQIVND (reference sequence). The CDR3 sequence is 16 residues long. The germline V and J ends were trimmed by 5 bases and 0 bases, with 16 bases remaining between them. Here the CDR3 reads CASSSWVATANYGYTF. CDR3 DNA sequence: TGTGCCAGTAGTTCGTGGGTGGCCACAGCTAACTATGGCTACACCTTC.

CDR3 in DNA: TGTGCCAGCAGGAGGGGACTAGCGGTAAAATGGGGCCAGTACTTC. This gives the protein CASRRGLAVKWGQYF. The chain is built from TRBV2 and TRBJ2-5, with TRBD2 identical over 11 bases. Germline V lookup: CDR1 SNHLY, CDR2 FYNNEI. The V segment lost 6 bases and the J segment 10 bases; nucleotides outside the gene matches: 13. The CDR3 is 15 amino acids.

This chain links TRBV4-1 with TRBJ2-7, with TRBD1 matching over 11 bases. The CDR3 is 14 residues long. With V trimmed by 4 bases and J by 4 bases, 3 bases remained unmatched. Germline V lookup: CDR1 MGHRA, CDR2 YSYEKL. In DNA form, the CDR3 reads TGCGCCAGCAGCCCCGGGACAGGGGGATACGAGCAGTACTTC. This translates into CASSPGTGGYEQYF.

The chain joins TRBV6-5 to TRBJ2-3; D is ambiguous. The CDR3 has 14 amino acids. The germline gives CDR1 MNHEY, CDR2 SVGAGI. V was pared by 4 bases and J by 1 base, with 9 bases between. The CDR3 DNA follows: TGTGCCAGCAGTTCCTACTTGGGCACAGATACGCAGTATTTT. This translates into CASSSYLGTDTQYF.

V usage is TRBV27 and J usage is TRBJ2-1, with TRBD1 identical over 7 bases. Germline V lookup: CDR1 MNHEY, CDR2 SMNVEV (reference sequence). With V trimmed by 3 bases and J by 3 bases, 5 bases remained unmatched. The CDR3 covers 15 residues. CDR3 residues: CASSFGQALYNEQFF. The CDR3 DNA is TGTGCCAGCAGTTTCGGACAGGCCCTCTACAATGAGCAGTTCTTC.

This chain uses TRBV7-2 with TRBJ2-3; 11 bases map to TRBD2. The CDR3 totals 16 residues. The V gene's germline CDR1 is SGHTA and CDR2 FQGNSA. J lost 1 base, V lost 2 bases, and 2 bases had no gene match. In DNA form, the CDR3 reads TGTGCCAGCAGCTTAATAGCGGGAGGGGGCACAGATACGCAGTATTTT. Protein: CASSLIAGGGTDTQYF. Full variable domain (remainder filled in from reference TRBV7-2 and TRBJ2-3): GAGVSQSPSNKVTEKGKDVELRCDPISGHTALYWYRQSLGQGLEFLIYFQGNSAPDKSGLPSDRFSAERTGGSVSTLTIQRTQQEDSAVYLCASSLIAGGGTDTQYFGPGTRLTVL.

The genes are TRBV18 and TRBJ2-4, with D perhaps assigned TRBD1 or TRBD2 (6 bases each). Trimming stripped 0 bases from V and 6 bases from J, with 12 bases between. Germline CDR1 is KGHSH and CDR2 is LQKENI. This CDR3 region has 15 residues. The chain's CDR3 is CASSPPGKGGNIQYF. DNA for the CDR3: TGTGCCAGCTCACCACCGGGCAAGGGGGGAAACATTCAGTACTTC.

This clone is deemed medium-sized (0.01 to 0.1%). The gene calls are TRBV13 and TRBJ1-1; D ambiguous. Germline V gene sequence: CDR1 PRHDT, CDR2 FYEKMQ (reference sequence). This CDR3 comprises 14 residues. V lost 2 bases, J lost 11 bases, and 18 bases lay in between. The CDR3 sequence: CASSLHGSPLEAFF. In DNA form, the CDR3 reads TGTGCCAGCAGCTTACATGGGTCTCCGCTTGAGGCTTTCTTT.

In this sample, this clone turned up a few times. The chain has TRBV11-2 and TRBJ2-1; no firm D call. Germline V CDR1 and CDR2: SGHAT, FQNNGV. Trimming left V 3 bases short and J 7 bases short, with 7 bases between. This CDR3 has 12 residues. The DNA of the CDR3 is TGTGCCAGCAGCTTCAGACCAAATGAGCAGTTCTTC. Encoded protein: CASSFRPNEQFF. The entire variable domain, with the rest obtained from reference TRBV11-2 and TRBJ2-1, is as follows: EAGVAQSPRYKIIEKRQSVAFWCNPISGHATLYWYQQILGQGPKLLIQFQNNGVVDDSQLPKDRFSAERLKGVDSTLKIQPAKLEDSAVYLCASSFRPNEQFFGPGTRLTVL.

This clone turned up a few times. The chain has TRBV6-6 and TRBJ2-5, with unresolved D. The V end was cut by 2 bases, the J end by 5 bases, with 3 bases between. Germline V lookup: CDR1 MNHNY, CDR2 SVGAGI (reference sequence). This CDR3 is built from 11 residues. The CDR3: CASSYGETQYF. CDR3 in DNA: TGTGCCAGCAGTTACGGGGAGACCCAGTACTTC.

The rearrangement uses TRBV7-6 and TRBJ2-1; TRBD2 agrees at 14 bases. CDR3 length: 19 amino acids. CDR1 is SGHVS, CDR2 FNYEAQ, per germline. The ends lost 6 bases at V and 4 bases at J; junction bases unmatched: 14. The CDR3: CASSSPVGLAGAGYNEQFF. CDR3 nucleotide sequence: TGTGCCAGCAGTTCCCCGGTGGGACTAGCGGGAGCTGGGTACAATGAGCAGTTCTTC.

This clone has just a few counts. J is TRBJ1-1 and V is TRBV30; TRBD1 might be the D (6 bases). Deletions cut 3 bases from V and 1 base from J, with 21 bases between. CDR3 length equals 17 residues. Germline CDR1 is GTSNPN and CDR2 is SVGIG (reference sequence). The CDR3 spells CAWRAGAGLLGNTEAFF. CDR3 coding DNA: TGTGCCTGGAGAGCGGGGGCAGGCTTGCTGGGGAACACTGAAGCTTTCTTT.

The chain employs TRBV2 and TRBJ1-1; tentatively, D is TRBD1 (5 bases). The V end lost 4 bases, the J end lost 6 bases, and 18 bases lay between the germline ends. This CDR3 region has 15 residues. The germline V gene has CDR1 SNHLY and CDR2 FYNNEI. The CDR3 bases are TGTGCCAGCAGTGGGTCCAGGGCTAAAGTGTCTGAAGCTTTCTTT. Encoded protein: CASSGSRAKVSEAFF.